This is a list of T cell receptor beta chains from one sample in a study of T cells after yellow fever vaccination. One entry per CDR3 protein, called by TCRdb with MiXCR from the 5' RACE reads. The sample contains a few hundred thousand distinct CDR3 sequences, around 3.6% of which appear only once. The sample was PBMCs, taken on the day of the yellow fever booster vaccination. The receptors shown here come from a young man who received the YFV17D yellow fever vaccine. Both conserved end residues are part of each CDR3. A D gene is named only where the DNA matches it firmly. Not every row has a clone size; where given, it reads once, few, many or a size class.

d_gene: TRBD1
abundance: .
v_gene: TRBV7-2
j_gene: TRBJ1-1
CDR3nt: TGTGCCAGCAGCCTCCAGGACAGGGGTGACACTGAAGCTTTCTTT
CDR3aa: CASSLQDRGDTEAFF

d_gene: TRBD2
abundance: few
v_gene: TRBV28
j_gene: TRBJ2-5
CDR3nt: TGTGCCAGCAGCACTGCCCAGCGGGGCCAAGAGACCCAGTACTTC
CDR3aa: CASSTAQRGQETQYF

d_gene: .
abundance: few
v_gene: TRBV27
j_gene: TRBJ2-5
CDR3nt: TGTGCCAGCAGAATCGAGGTGACCCAGTACTTC
CDR3aa: CASRIEVTQYF

d_gene: .
abundance: many
v_gene: TRBV24-1
j_gene: TRBJ2-3
CDR3nt: TGTGCCACCAGTGGAGGTCCAGATACGCAGTATTTT
CDR3aa: CATSGGPDTQYF

d_gene: TRBD1
abundance: few
v_gene: TRBV5-1
j_gene: TRBJ1-1
CDR3nt: TGCGCCAGCAGCTTGGCGGGGGACAGGGGTACTGAAGCTTTCTTT
CDR3aa: CASSLAGDRGTEAFF

d_gene: TRBD2
abundance: many
v_gene: TRBV12-3/TRBV12-4
j_gene: TRBJ2-3
CDR3nt: TGTGCCATTGCGGGGGGGCAAGAAGATACGCAGTATTTT
CDR3aa: CAIAGGQEDTQYF

d_gene: TRBD1
abundance: many
v_gene: TRBV6-1
j_gene: TRBJ2-1
CDR3nt: TGTGCCAGCACCAAGACAGGGGTTGCTGAGCAGTTCTTC
CDR3aa: CASTKTGVAEQFF

d_gene: .
abundance: many
v_gene: TRBV5-1
j_gene: TRBJ2-1
CDR3nt: TGCGCCAGCAATTGGATAGGGGACAATGAGCAGTTCTTC
CDR3aa: CASNWIGDNEQFF

d_gene: TRBD2
abundance: many
v_gene: TRBV20-1
j_gene: TRBJ2-3
CDR3nt: TGCAGTGCTTACCGCGGACTAGCGGGGGGGACAGATACGCAGTATTTT
CDR3aa: CSAYRGLAGGTDTQYF

d_gene: TRBD1
abundance: .
v_gene: TRBV20-1
j_gene: TRBJ1-4
CDR3nt: TGCAGTGCTAGGTTCGGGAACAGGGGAATCGATAAACTGTTTTTT
CDR3aa: CSARFGNRGIDKLFF

d_gene: .
abundance: .
v_gene: TRBV4-1
j_gene: TRBJ2-1
CDR3nt: TGCGCCAGCAGCCAAGAGGGGCAGAACAATGAGCAGTTCTTC
CDR3aa: CASSQEGQNNEQFF

d_gene: .
abundance: few
v_gene: TRBV5-1
j_gene: TRBJ1-4
CDR3nt: TGCGCCAGCACCCGGTCCGGGGGGTTGGGCCCTGAAAAACTGTTTTTT
CDR3aa: CASTRSGGLGPEKLFF

d_gene: .
abundance: many
v_gene: TRBV10-3
j_gene: TRBJ2-5
CDR3nt: TGTGCCATCAGGAGGGCGGACGGAGAGACCCAGTACTTC
CDR3aa: CAIRRADGETQYF

d_gene: TRBD1
abundance: many
v_gene: TRBV12-3/TRBV12-4
j_gene: TRBJ1-6
CDR3nt: TGTGCCAGCAGTTTTACAGGGGGCCGTTCACCCCTCCACTTT
CDR3aa: CASSFTGGRSPLHF

d_gene: .
abundance: .
v_gene: TRBV5-1
j_gene: TRBJ1-1
CDR3nt: TGCGCCAGCAGCTGGACTTCAGGGAGGAACACTGAAGCTTTCTTT
CDR3aa: CASSWTSGRNTEAFF

d_gene: TRBD2
abundance: .
v_gene: TRBV6-5
j_gene: TRBJ2-7
CDR3nt: TGTGCCAGCAGTTACTGGGGTGCGGGAGATATTGCGGGGACTTACCCTCACGAGCAGTACTTC
CDR3aa: CASSYWGAGDIAGTYPHEQYF

d_gene: .
abundance: .
v_gene: TRBV6-6
j_gene: TRBJ2-3
CDR3nt: TGTGCCAGCAGACTTAGCGGCACCGGCGCAGATACGCAGTATTTT
CDR3aa: CASRLSGTGADTQYF

d_gene: .
abundance: few
v_gene: TRBV4-2
j_gene: TRBJ1-2
CDR3nt: TGTGCCAGCAGCCAAGCGGGGGATCTCTATGGCTACACCTTC
CDR3aa: CASSQAGDLYGYTF

d_gene: TRBD2
abundance: many
v_gene: TRBV6-2/TRBV6-3
j_gene: TRBJ2-7
CDR3nt: TGTGCCAGCGGGGGGGTATTTCTCGAGCAGTACTTC
CDR3aa: CASGGVFLEQYF

d_gene: .
abundance: many
v_gene: TRBV5-1
j_gene: TRBJ2-2
CDR3nt: TGCGCCAGCATCCCCAACAGGGACTGGGACACCGGGGAGCTGTTTTTT
CDR3aa: CASIPNRDWDTGELFF

d_gene: TRBD1
abundance: .
v_gene: TRBV12-3/TRBV12-4
j_gene: TRBJ1-5
CDR3nt: TGTGCCAGCAGACTGACAGGGGAAGTGTCTCAGCCCCAGCATTTT
CDR3aa: CASRLTGEVSQPQHF

d_gene: .
abundance: many
v_gene: TRBV5-5
j_gene: TRBJ2-2
CDR3nt: TGTGCCAGCAGCTTGGGAAACGGGGAGCTGTTTTTT
CDR3aa: CASSLGNGELFF

d_gene: TRBD2
abundance: .
v_gene: TRBV6-6
j_gene: TRBJ2-6
CDR3nt: TGTGCCAGCAGTGTAGGCCCACAGGGAACTAGCGGGGGGTCAAGCTCTGGGGCCAACGTCCTGACTTTC
CDR3aa: CASSVGPQGTSGGSSSGANVLTF

d_gene: .
abundance: many
v_gene: TRBV6-2/TRBV6-3
j_gene: TRBJ2-1
CDR3nt: TGTGCCAGCAGTTACGGGAGAGGCTATGAGCAGTTCTTC
CDR3aa: CASSYGRGYEQFF

d_gene: .
abundance: many
v_gene: TRBV12-3/TRBV12-4
j_gene: TRBJ1-2
CDR3nt: TGTGCCAGCGCCCAGGACTATGGCTACACCTTC
CDR3aa: CASAQDYGYTF

d_gene: .
abundance: many
v_gene: TRBV14
j_gene: TRBJ2-1
CDR3nt: TGTGCCAGCAGCCAATATACGGGCGGTTCGAGCTCCTACAATGAGCAGTTCTTC
CDR3aa: CASSQYTGGSSSYNEQFF

d_gene: TRBD1
abundance: many
v_gene: TRBV7-9
j_gene: TRBJ2-2
CDR3nt: TGTGCCAGCGGTCCTCAGGGGGTGAACACCGGGGAGCTGTTTTTT
CDR3aa: CASGPQGVNTGELFF

d_gene: TRBD1
abundance: many
v_gene: TRBV15
j_gene: TRBJ2-2
CDR3nt: TGTGCCACCAGCAGACTAGGACAGGGCACCGGGGAGCTGTTTTTT
CDR3aa: CATSRLGQGTGELFF

d_gene: TRBD2
abundance: few
v_gene: TRBV3-1
j_gene: TRBJ2-1
CDR3nt: TGTGCCAGCAGCCAAAGTTCGAATAGCGGGGGGGAGCAGTTCTTC
CDR3aa: CASSQSSNSGGEQFF

d_gene: TRBD2
abundance: many
v_gene: TRBV7-2
j_gene: TRBJ2-7
CDR3nt: TGTGCCAGCAGGAGAGTCGGGACTAGCGGGATACAGCGACCCTACGAGCAGTACTTC
CDR3aa: CASRRVGTSGIQRPYEQYF

d_gene: .
abundance: many
v_gene: TRBV7-9
j_gene: TRBJ2-5
CDR3nt: TGTGCCAGCAGCTTAGACACTAGTTTCGGAGAGACCCAGTACTTC
CDR3aa: CASSLDTSFGETQYF

d_gene: .
abundance: many
v_gene: TRBV2
j_gene: TRBJ1-5
CDR3nt: TGTGCCAGCAGCCCCCGTGGAGTCGGCTATAGCAATCAGCCCCAGCATTTT
CDR3aa: CASSPRGVGYSNQPQHF

d_gene: .
abundance: many
v_gene: TRBV6-5
j_gene: TRBJ2-7
CDR3nt: TGTGCCAGCAGTCCCGCCCTGCGGTACGAGCAGTACTTC
CDR3aa: CASSPALRYEQYF

d_gene: .
abundance: few
v_gene: TRBV20-1
j_gene: TRBJ2-3
CDR3nt: TGCAGTGCTAGAGATCCCCGTAGCACAGATACGCAGTATTTT
CDR3aa: CSARDPRSTDTQYF

d_gene: .
abundance: .
v_gene: TRBV25-1
j_gene: TRBJ1-1
CDR3nt: TGTGCCAGCAGTGGCAGAATCAACACTGAAGCTTTCTTT
CDR3aa: CASSGRINTEAFF

d_gene: .
abundance: many
v_gene: TRBV7-9
j_gene: TRBJ2-3
CDR3nt: TGTGCCAGCATCCCCGCCGCCTCGGGGCGGGATACGCAGTATTTT
CDR3aa: CASIPAASGRDTQYF

d_gene: .
abundance: many
v_gene: TRBV20-1
j_gene: TRBJ2-1
CDR3nt: TGCAGTGCTGATGGACTCGACAATGAGCAGTTCTTC
CDR3aa: CSADGLDNEQFF

d_gene: .
abundance: many
v_gene: TRBV5-1
j_gene: TRBJ1-2
CDR3nt: TGCGCCAGCAGCCCGGGGGGGGCCACTTATGGCTACACCTTC
CDR3aa: CASSPGGATYGYTF

d_gene: .
abundance: many
v_gene: TRBV30
j_gene: TRBJ2-5
CDR3nt: TGTGCCTGGCGTGGGGCAGCCCAAGAGACCCAGTACTTC
CDR3aa: CAWRGAAQETQYF

d_gene: .
abundance: many
v_gene: TRBV21-1
j_gene: TRBJ2-7
CDR3nt: TGTGCCAGCCCTTTCGCAGAGCAGTACTTC
CDR3aa: CASPFAEQYF

d_gene: .
abundance: .
v_gene: TRBV18
j_gene: TRBJ2-2
CDR3nt: TGTGCCAGCTCACCACCTCAAACTAGCCCCGGGGAGCTGTTTTTT
CDR3aa: CASSPPQTSPGELFF

d_gene: .
abundance: .
v_gene: TRBV18
j_gene: TRBJ2-1
CDR3nt: TGTGCCAGCTCACCACCGGCGGCGGACAATGAGCAGTTCTTC
CDR3aa: CASSPPAADNEQFF

d_gene: .
abundance: few
v_gene: TRBV20-1
j_gene: TRBJ2-4
CDR3nt: TGCAGTGCTAGTATACCAGAAGCCAAAAACATTCAGTACTTC
CDR3aa: CSASIPEAKNIQYF

d_gene: .
abundance: many
v_gene: TRBV5-1
j_gene: TRBJ2-3
CDR3nt: TGCGCCAGCAGCTTGGCCCTTCTATCGGGCACAGATACGCAGTATTTT
CDR3aa: CASSLALLSGTDTQYF

d_gene: TRBD1
abundance: .
v_gene: TRBV30
j_gene: TRBJ2-7
CDR3nt: TGTGCCTGGAGTGTATTCCCGGACAGGACCTACGAGCAGTACTTC
CDR3aa: CAWSVFPDRTYEQYF